The 11 T cell receptor beta chains below all came from one sample that was sequenced in a study of CD8+CD57+ T cells in acquired aplastic anemia. Investigators profiled TCR beta VDJ and CDR3 from genomic DNA template. Each CDR3 protein is one row after TCRdb ran MiXCR on the reads. The sample contains under 500,000 distinct CDR3 sequences, about a third of which appear only once. Previously, flow cytometry had revealed CD8+CD57+ cell expansion in the patients chosen for sequencing. The material sequenced was sorted CD4+, CD8+, or CD8+CD57+ T cells (not recorded which) from PBMCs. The receptors stem from a human donor with aplastic anemia.

This clonotype was seen ten or more times. The V call is TRBV6-5, the J call TRBJ1-6; no firm D call. This CDR3 is 15 amino acids long. Per germline, CDR1 MNHEY and CDR2 SVGAGI. V was clipped by 0 bases and J by 9 bases, with 12 bases between them. CDR3 sequence (DNA): TGTGCCAGCAGTTACTCACAGATCGGAGGTTCACCCCTCCACTTT. It is translated as CASSYSQIGGSPLHF.

This clonotype came up once. This chain links TRBV10-2 with TRBJ2-3; D call uncertain. The CDR3 loop spans 13 amino acids. Germline CDR1 WSHSY, CDR2 SAAADI. Trimming shortened V by 8 bases and J by 6 bases, and 15 bases separated the two germline ends. The CDR3 is CASAQNVRDTQYF. CDR3 nucleotide sequence: TGCGCCAGCGCCCAAAACGTACGGGATACGCAGTATTTT.

This clonotype was seen a few times. V is TRBV11-3 and J is TRBJ1-1, with D perhaps matching TRBD1 (5 bases). The CDR3 is 15 residues long. V was shortened by 2 bases and J by 0 bases, with 10 bases between the two germline ends. Germline CDR1 is SGHNT and CDR2 is YENEEA. The CDR3 DNA is TGTGCCAGCAGCTTACGGCAGGGAGTGAACACTGAAGCTTTCTTT. Its protein product is CASSLRQGVNTEAFF.

This clonotype showed up many times. The chain couples TRBV20-1 to TRBJ2-7; tentative D call: TRBD2 (5 bases). The CDR3 is 13 amino acids. Trimming removed 1 base from V and 4 bases from J, with 11 bases in between. In germline, CDR1 is DFQATT, CDR2 SNEGSKA (reference sequence). CDR3 residues: CSARVGNGYEQYF. CDR3 sequence (DNA): TGCAGTGCTAGAGTCGGGAATGGATACGAGCAGTACTTC.

This clonotype has a count of ten or more. V is TRBV19 and J is TRBJ1-6; D is unclear. The CDR3 runs to 14 residues. V was pared by 5 bases and J by 4 bases, with 9 bases between. The germline V gene has CDR1 LNHDA and CDR2 SQIVND (reference sequence). The CDR3 region has the DNA TGTGCCAGTAGTCTCCTAGATTATAATTCACCCCTCCACTTT. Amino acid sequence: CASSLLDYNSPLHF.

A note on this clonotype: The junction departs from germline at one end; a sequencing error may be responsible. The chain combines TRBV2 with TRBJ2-7; 11 bases fit TRBD2. Germline values: CDR1 SNHLY, CDR2 FYNNEI. The length of the CDR3 is 15 residues. DNA for the CDR3: TGTGCCAGCAGCGCCGGGACTAGCGGCTCCTACGGGCAGTACTTC. Protein product: CASSAGTSGSYGQYF. The full variable domain, rest sourced from reference TRBV2 and TRBJ2-7, is EPEVTQTPSHQVTQMGQEVILRCVPISNHLYFYWYRQILGQKVEFLVSFYNNEISEKSEIFDDQFSVERPDGSNFTLKIRSTKLEDSAMYFCASSAGTSGSYGQYFGPGTRLTVT.

This clonotype was detected only a few times. A much larger clone lies a single base off, so this may be a read error. The chain employs TRBV2 and TRBJ2-7, with TRBD1 matching over 7 bases. V was pared by 7 bases and J by 9 bases, with 12 bases of the junction left unmatched. Germline V gives CDR1 SNHLY, CDR2 FYNNEI. CDR3 length: 13 residues. As DNA, the CDR3 is TGTGCCAGCAATCGGGACAGAGTTGCCGGGCAGTACTTC. Translated, it gives CASNRDRVAGQYF. The variable domain in full, with the rest retrieved from reference TRBV2 and TRBJ2-7, is EPEVTQTPSHQVTQMGQEVILRCVPISNHLYFYWYRQILGQKVEFLVSFYNNEISEKSEIFDDQFSVERPDGSNFTLKIRSTKLEDSAMYFCASNRDRVAGQYFGPGTRLTVT.

This clonotype was observed a handful of times. V and J are TRBV19 and TRBJ2-7; D may be TRBD1 or TRBD2 (5 bases each). The CDR3 length is 13 residues. The V end lost 4 bases, the J end lost 2 bases, and 9 bases lay between the germline ends. Germline V lookup: CDR1 LNHDA, CDR2 SQIVND (reference sequence). The CDR3 DNA follows: TGTGCCAGTAGTAGGGACCAGGCCTACGAGCAGTACTTC. Translation gives CASSRDQAYEQYF.

This clonotype was picked up many times. The chain carries TRBV7-3 and TRBJ1-2, with TRBD1 as a possible D gene (5 bases). This CDR3 region has 13 residues. The V gene lost 5 bases and the J gene lost 4 bases, with 11 bases spanning the gap. Per the germline V gene, CDR1 is SGHTA and CDR2 is FQGTGA. DNA of the CDR3: TGTGCCAGCAGCCCCGGGACGGCCTATGGCTACACCTTC. It encodes CASSPGTAYGYTF.

The chain couples TRBV25-1 to TRBJ2-7; 7 nucleotides align to TRBD2. The CDR3 consists of 15 residues. V was clipped by 7 bases and J by 4 bases; unmatched bases: 13. In germline, CDR1 is MGHDK, CDR2 SYGVNS. CDR3: CASTQTGLVGYEQYF. The CDR3 DNA follows: TGTGCCAGCACCCAAACAGGACTAGTCGGATACGAGCAGTACTTC.

Regarding this clonotype: This may be a read error: a much more frequent sequence differs by one nucleotide. The CDR3 carries no conserved terminal phenylalanine or tryptophan, so it likely arises from a read error. The rearrangement uses TRBV20-1 and TRBJ2-7, with 8 bases identical to TRBD2. The CDR3 runs 13 residues. CDR1 DFQATT and CDR2 SNEGSKA come from the germline V gene (reference sequence). V was pared by 3 bases and J by 3 bases, with 4 bases of the junction left unmatched. In DNA, the CDR3 is TGCAGTGCTAGCGGGAGGGCCAACTACGAGCAGTACCTC. Amino acids: CSASGRANYEQYL.